The 22 T cell receptor beta chains listed next were all sequenced from one sample in a study of T cell responses to AZD1222 COVID-19 vaccine (dated by TCRdb to the early 2020s). Library method: the immunoSEQ multiplex PCR assay. TCRdb mirrors the immuneACCESS table, restricted to in-frame sequences. Some clones are absent from its copies; in checked studies, under half trace to an unresolved V gene, and the reason for the others is unknown. The sample yields fewer than 100,000 clones; more than 80% were counted once. 10% to 15% of the sample is held by the ten biggest clonotypes. What the time point label conveys for this sample: baseline before first vaccination. Sample: peripheral blood, taken on day 0 of AZD1222 vaccination. These receptor sequences come from an adult in good health.

The chain joins TRBV6-5 to TRBJ1-2, with 8 bases fitting TRBD1. Unmatched junction bases numbered 5, after V lost 5 bases and J lost 6 bases. The germline gives CDR1 MNHEY, CDR2 SVGAGI. This CDR3 is 13 amino acids long. The CDR3 nucleotides are TGTGCCAGCAGTATGACAGGGGAAGATGGCTACACCTTC. Translated, it gives CASSMTGEDGYTF.

The chain is built from TRBV7-6 and TRBJ2-1; weak D call: TRBD2 (5 bases). The CDR3 is made up of 15 amino acids. The germline CDR1 and CDR2 sequences are SGHVS and FNYEAQ. The V and J ends lost 1 base and 5 bases respectively, with 12 bases between them. The CDR3 DNA is TGTGCCAGCAGCTTAGGAGGGAGCCCTAACAATGAGCAGTTCTTC. Its protein is CASSLGGSPNNEQFF.

This clone appeared once. The rearrangement uses TRBV30 and TRBJ2-2; the D is unclear. Trimming cost V 3 bases and J 7 bases, with 12 bases left between them. This CDR3 is 13 amino acids long. Per the germline V gene, CDR1 is GTSNPN and CDR2 is SVGIG (reference sequence). The CDR3 sequence: CAWSYSQSGELFF. CDR3 sequence (DNA): TGTGCCTGGAGCTACTCCCAAAGCGGGGAGCTGTTTTTT.

The genes are TRBV5-6 and TRBJ1-1; 12 bases align to TRBD1. Germline CDR1 reads SGHDT; CDR2 reads YYEEEE. The CDR3 is made up of 18 amino acids. V shed 3 bases, J shed 3 bases, and the junction held 12 bases outside the gene matches. This CDR3 reads CASSSPGQGAPIDTEAFF. The CDR3 nucleotides read TGTGCCAGCAGCTCTCCGGGACAGGGGGCTCCTATAGACACTGAAGCTTTCTTT. The full variable domain, rest sourced from reference TRBV5-6 and TRBJ1-1, is DAGVTQSPTHLIKTRGQQVTLRCSPKSGHDTVSWYQQALGQGPQFIFQYYEEEERQRGNFPDRFSGHQFPNYSSELNVNALLLGDSALYLCASSSPGQGAPIDTEAFFGQGTRLTVV.

The chain couples TRBV2 to TRBJ1-5; D is unclear. CDR1 and CDR2 (germline): SNHLY, FYNNEI. This CDR3 spans 14 amino acids. Trimming stripped 1 base from V and 9 bases from J, with 13 bases between. CDR3 region: CASSEVGPAGPQHF. For the CDR3, the DNA is TGTGCCAGCAGTGAAGTCGGGCCCGCCGGGCCCCAGCATTTT. Complete variable domain (other parts from reference TRBV2 and TRBJ1-5): EPEVTQTPSHQVTQMGQEVILRCVPISNHLYFYWYRQILGQKVEFLVSFYNNEISEKSEIFDDQFSVERPDGSNFTLKIRSTKLEDSAMYFCASSEVGPAGPQHFGDGTRLSIL.

The chain is built from TRBV19 and TRBJ1-6; 7 bases line up with TRBD1. The germline gives CDR1 LNHDA, CDR2 SQIVND (reference sequence). The CDR3 loop spans 16 amino acids. J lost 6 bases, V lost 6 bases, and 11 bases had no gene match. CDR3 bases: TGTGCCAGTAGCTTAGAAGCCGGGACAGCTAATTCACCCCTCCACTTT. It is translated as CASSLEAGTANSPLHF.

J is TRBJ2-2 and V is TRBV5-1, with D uncertain. With 2 bases removed from V and 6 bases from J, the gap between germline ends came to 14 bases. The length of the CDR3 is 15 residues. Germline V CDR1 and CDR2: SGHRS, YFSETQ. The CDR3: CASSFQFGRAGELFF. The CDR3 region has the DNA TGCGCCAGCAGCTTCCAATTCGGTAGGGCCGGGGAGCTGTTTTTT. The variable domain in full, completed from reference TRBV5-1 and TRBJ2-2, reads KAGVTQTPRYLIKTRGQQVTLSCSPISGHRSVSWYQQTPGQGLQFLFEYFSETQRNKGNFPGRFSGRQFSNSRSEMNVSTLELGDSALYLCASSFQFGRAGELFFGEGSRLTVL.

This clone was seen a single time. The CDR3 loop reads CASRAGQGAHSGQPQHF. The CDR3 nucleotides read TGTGCCAGTAGAGCGGGACAGGGGGCGCATTCAGGTCAGCCCCAGCATTTT. The chain recombines TRBV19 with TRBJ1-5; the match to TRBD1 covers 12 bases. CDR1 and CDR2 (germline): LNHDA, SQIVND (reference sequence). The CDR3 is made up of 17 amino acids. The V segment lost 6 bases and the J segment 6 bases; nucleotides outside the gene matches: 12. Full variable domain (outside the CDR3, taken from reference TRBV19 and TRBJ1-5): DGGITQSPKYLFRKEGQNVTLSCEQNLNHDAMYWYRQDPGQGLRLIYYSQIVNDFQKGDIAEGYSVSREKKESFPLTVTSAQKNPTAFYLCASRAGQGAHSGQPQHFGDGTRLSIL.

The count of this clone is one. The chain couples TRBV28 to TRBJ2-3; 7 bases match TRBD2. The junction had 3 bases not matched to a gene; V was cut back by 6 bases and J by 0 bases. From germline, CDR1 is MDHEN and CDR2 SYDVKM. The CDR3 spans 14 residues. In nucleotides, the CDR3 is TGTGCCAGCAGAAATAGCGGGAGCACAGATACGCAGTATTTT. Encoded protein: CASRNSGSTDTQYF.

The gene calls are TRBV5-1 and TRBJ1-5, with a tentative D call TRBD1 (6 bases). Germline CDR1 and CDR2: SGHRS and YFSETQ. The length of the CDR3 is 15 residues. V gave up 3 bases and J gave up 5 bases, with 15 bases separating them. CDR3 coding DNA: TGCGCCAGCAGCTCGGGCGGGGGGCCGGATCAGCCCCAGCATTTT. Protein: CASSSGGGPDQPQHF. Full variable domain (rest looked up from reference TRBV5-1 and TRBJ1-5): KAGVTQTPRYLIKTRGQQVTLSCSPISGHRSVSWYQQTPGQGLQFLFEYFSETQRNKGNFPGRFSGRQFSNSRSEMNVSTLELGDSALYLCASSSGGGPDQPQHFGDGTRLSIL.

V usage is TRBV7-9 and J usage is TRBJ2-7, with 10 bases fitting TRBD2. Germline V CDR1 and CDR2: SEHNR, FQNEAQ (reference sequence). V lost 4 bases and J lost 6; bases outside the gene matches: 6. This CDR3 is 14 amino acids long. CDR3 in DNA: TGTGCCAGCAGCTCGGGTAGCGGGGGGTCCGAGCAGTACTTC. Amino acids: CASSSGSGGSEQYF.

V is TRBV7-9 and J is TRBJ2-7; 8 positions match TRBD1. With V trimmed by 4 bases and J by 3 bases, 8 bases remained unmatched. Germline V gives CDR1 SEHNR, CDR2 FQNEAQ (reference sequence). This CDR3 is built from 15 residues. The CDR3 nucleotides read TGTGCCAGCAGCTCCGACAGGGGAGCGTACTACGAGCAGTACTTC. As protein: CASSSDRGAYYEQYF.

In the case of this clone: One end of the junction is discordant with germline, which a read error may explain. The chain uses TRBV6-5 and TRBJ1-4, with D uncertain. Germline CDR1 and CDR2: MNHEY and SVGAGI. The CDR3 runs 12 residues. Here the CDR3 reads CASSPTNEKLFF. The CDR3, as DNA: TGTGCCAGCAGTCCAACAAATGAAAAACTGTTTTTT.

This clone is a singleton in its sample. This rearrangement joins TRBV10-3 to TRBJ2-7, with 8 bases that match TRBD2. The CDR3 length is 14 residues. J lost 6 bases, V lost 10 bases, and 14 bases had no gene match. CDR1 ENHRY and CDR2 SYGVKD come from the germline V gene. CDR3 DNA: TGTGCCACCCAACCGGGACTAGAAGTTTTCGAGCAGTACTTC. This codes for CATQPGLEVFEQYF.

The CDR3 nucleotides are TGTGCCAGCAGCGCTCGGGGACTCTACGAGCAGTACTTC. The encoded protein is CASSARGLYEQYF. The gene calls are TRBV11-2 and TRBJ2-7; possibly TRBD2 for D (6 bases). Germline CDR1 SGHAT, CDR2 FQNNGV. The CDR3 length is 13 residues. V lost 5 bases and J lost 3, with 11 bases in between.

This chain uses TRBV18 with TRBJ1-5; D is ambiguous. V dropped 2 bases and J dropped 4 bases, with 9 bases sitting between them. The CDR3 totals 14 residues. Germline CDR1 KGHSH, CDR2 LQKENI. The CDR3 region is CASSPGRINQPQHF. The CDR3 bases are TGTGCCAGCTCACCAGGTCGAATTAATCAGCCCCAGCATTTT.

V usage is TRBV10-3 and J usage is TRBJ2-3; D is unclear. The CDR3 has 14 residues. Trimming removed 5 bases from V and 3 bases from J, with 12 bases in between. CDR1 is ENHRY and CDR2 is SYGVKD in the germline V gene. DNA of the CDR3: TGTGCCATCAGTAACCAGTCAGTTACAGATACGCAGTATTTT. It specifies CAISNQSVTDTQYF.

The count of this clone is one. The chain has TRBV27 and TRBJ2-7; D is uncertain. This CDR3 has 14 amino acids. With 6 bases removed from V and 1 base from J, the gap between germline ends came to 13 bases. The germline gives CDR1 MNHEY, CDR2 SMNVEV (reference sequence). The CDR3 region has the DNA TGTGCCAGCAGACAAGGCCGACTTTCCTACGAGCAGTACTTC. It codes for CASRQGRLSYEQYF.

CDR3 protein: CASSLPTVGYGYTF. In DNA form, the CDR3 reads TGTGCCAGCAGCTTGCCGACAGTGGGGTATGGCTACACCTTC. V is TRBV5-4 and J is TRBJ1-2; weak D call: TRBD1 (5 bases). Germline V gene lookup returns CDR1 SGHNT and CDR2 YYREEE (reference sequence). The CDR3 contains 14 residues. The V end was cut by 1 base, the J end by 5 bases, with 12 bases between.

The CDR3 region has the DNA TGCGCCAGCAGCTTCACGGCTGTTGCAACTAATGAAAAACTGTTTTTT. Translating gives CASSFTAVATNEKLFF. This chain links TRBV5-1 with TRBJ1-4; D not certain. V dropped 2 bases and J dropped 0 bases, with 11 bases sitting between them. This CDR3 contains 16 residues. The V gene's germline CDR1 is SGHRS and CDR2 YFSETQ.

The chain employs TRBV9 and TRBJ2-1; 7 bases agree with TRBD2. The ends lost 1 base at V and 5 bases at J; junction bases unmatched: 6. Germline V lookup: CDR1 SGDLS, CDR2 YYNGEE. The CDR3 sequence is 15 residues long. CDR3 DNA sequence: TGTGCCAGCAGCGTAAGCGGGGTGGACGACAATGAGCAGTTCTTC. Its protein is CASSVSGVDDNEQFF.

J is TRBJ1-1 and V is TRBV29-1; maybe TRBD1 (6 bases). Trimming pared 5 bases from V and 1 base from J, leaving 11 bases between. The CDR3 is 13 residues long. Germline V CDR1 and CDR2: SQVTM, ANQGSEA. The CDR3 nucleotides read TGCAGCGTTTCCGGGACACCGAACACTGAAGCTTTCTTT. The encoded protein is CSVSGTPNTEAFF.